Listed below are T cell receptor beta chains from one sample, sequenced in a study of CD8+CD57+ T cells in acquired aplastic anemia. MiXCR, run by TCRdb on the reads, gives a single entry per CDR3 protein. The table lists over 40,000 distinct CDR3 sequences, over 60% of them singletons. The sample comprised sorted CD4+, CD8+, or CD8+CD57+ T cells (not recorded which) from PBMCs. The receptors derive from a human donor in good health, serving as a control. The conserved cysteine and the conserved F or W are not part of the CDR3 here. The order of the fields is CDR3 protein, V gene, clone size, J gene, D gene. D genes are given only for firm matches. Clone size appears in some rows only: once, few, many, or a class for an expanded clone.

CDR3: ASSYDSQYGYT
V: TRBV7-2
size: NA
J: TRBJ1-2
D: NA

CDR3: SVEVRGGELF
V: TRBV29-1
size: NA
J: TRBJ2-2
D: NA

CDR3: ASGGQNYGYA
V: TRBV7-6
size: NA
J: TRBJ1-2
D: NA

CDR3: ASSLAHGQPQH
V: TRBV12-3/TRBV12-4
size: NA
J: TRBJ1-5
D: NA

CDR3: SAQRRAAYEQY
V: TRBV20-1
size: NA
J: NA
D: NA

CDR3: SAEQGNRQF
V: TRBV20-1
size: NA
J: TRBJ2-1
D: TRBD1

CDR3: ASSSEWGYEQY
V: TRBV7-6
size: NA
J: TRBJ2-7
D: NA

CDR3: ASSYNNQPQH
V: TRBV7-6
size: once
J: TRBJ1-5
D: NA

CDR3: AISEGQGVDEQY
V: TRBV10-3
size: NA
J: TRBJ2-7
D: TRBD1

CDR3: ASSLPSGVDLETQY
V: TRBV11-1
size: NA
J: NA
D: TRBD2

CDR3: ASSPFFNQPQH
V: TRBV7-2
size: NA
J: TRBJ1-5
D: NA

CDR3: ATSRSRSGGTDTQY
V: TRBV15
size: NA
J: TRBJ2-3
D: TRBD2

CDR3: ATSRDRGTGQGETQY
V: TRBV15
size: NA
J: TRBJ2-5
D: TRBD1

CDR3: ASNNDRDIGQPQH
V: TRBV2
size: NA
J: TRBJ1-5
D: TRBD1

CDR3: AISESGDRAGYEQY
V: TRBV10-3
size: NA
J: TRBJ2-7
D: NA

CDR3: ASSHGEQF
V: TRBV11-2
size: NA
J: TRBJ2-1
D: NA

CDR3: ASSEYTSLGGLGTEAF
V: TRBV25-1
size: NA
J: TRBJ1-1
D: NA